This T cell receptor beta chain comes out of a study of blood T cell repertoires in COVID-19. Study details: The United States, Italy and Spain supplied acute and convalescent COVID-19 samples. In each case, the material was cDNA or gDNA derived from T cells, B-cell-depleted T cells, or PBMCs.

As originally analysed: Amplification of reference gene primers provided the estimated nucleated cell counts. Repertoires were generated with immunoSEQ multiplex PCR, while TCRdb's copy carries only in-frame clones and drops some. V, J and clone size reflect that table, while D and trimming were determined from the DNA. This sample yields under 90,000 clones, of which approximately 91% are seen a single time; more than 2.5% belongs to the top ten. Source material: peripheral blood. This TCR was recovered from a man in his 70s with active or convalescent COVID-19.

The CDR3 sequence: CASSIRDTGVGSSGANVLTF. The DNA for the CDR3 is TGTGCCAGTAGTATCAGAGACACGGGTGTAGGGAGCTCTGGGGCCAACGTCCTGACTTTC. This chain uses TRBV19 with TRBJ2-6; D is perhaps TRBD2 (5 bases). This CDR3 is built from 20 residues. Trimming stripped 3 bases from V and 0 bases from J, with 21 bases between. CDR1 LNHDA and CDR2 SQIVND come from the germline V gene (reference sequence).